One sample yielded the 23 T cell receptor beta chains listed below, sequenced in a study of cytomegalovirus exposure and HLA in healthy donors. Use of 60 Vbeta and 13 Jbeta primers characterized the PCR. Assay: immunoSEQ multiplex PCR; the TCRdb copy retains only in-frame clones and omits some. The sample holds about 140,000 clones, roughly four fifths seen once. Sequencing was done on a sample of PBMCs. These receptor sequences come from a woman aged 50 to 65 in good health and CMV-seronegative.

This clone was seen ten or more times. The rearrangement uses TRBV7-9 and TRBJ2-3; the D is unclear. Trimming took off 7 bases at V and 2 bases at J, with 10 bases between the two ends. From germline, CDR1 is SEHNR and CDR2 FQNEAQ (reference sequence). This CDR3 comprises 13 residues. The CDR3 DNA reads as TGTGCCAGCACCCAACTTTCCACAGATACGCAGTATTTT. Amino acids: CASTQLSTDTQYF.

The chain is built from TRBV6-6 and TRBJ1-2, with 12 bases fitting TRBD1. The CDR3 runs 14 residues. Trimming took 7 bases from V and 7 from J; bases not matched to a gene: 7. Germline lookup yields CDR1 MNHNY and CDR2 SVGAGI (reference sequence). CDR3 nucleotides: TGTGCCAGCACCTCGGGACAGGGGGCGGGTGGCTACACCTTC. It yields the protein CASTSGQGAGGYTF.

This chain connects TRBV5-1 to TRBJ2-7; the D gene is possibly TRBD1 (6 bases). Between the trimmed V and J ends, which lost 2 bases and 3 bases, there was a span of 12 bases. Germline assignment: CDR1 SGHRS and CDR2 YFSETQ. This CDR3 has 14 amino acids. The CDR3 protein is CASSFGGSNYEQYF. The CDR3 DNA reads as TGCGCCAGCAGCTTTGGGGGCAGCAACTACGAGCAGTACTTC.

V and J are TRBV9 and TRBJ2-1; 11 nucleotides line up with TRBD1. Unmatched junction bases numbered 4, after V lost 0 bases and J lost 5 bases. Germline CDR1 is SGDLS and CDR2 is YYNGEE. The CDR3 is 16 amino acids. CDR3 bases: TGTGCCAGCAGCGTAGCTGTGGGACAGGGGGACAATGAGCAGTTCTTC. Translated, it gives CASSVAVGQGDNEQFF.

The rearrangement joins TRBV29-1 to TRBJ2-7, with 7 bases that match TRBD1. CDR1 and CDR2 (germline): SQVTM, ANQGSEA. The CDR3 loop spans 13 amino acids. The V gene end was trimmed by 4 bases and the J gene end by 5 bases; junction bases not matched to a gene: 8. CDR3: CSVVHNRGHEQYF. The CDR3 DNA reads as TGCAGCGTTGTTCATAACAGGGGCCACGAGCAGTACTTC.

The chain employs TRBV2 and TRBJ2-1; TRBD2 aligns across 12 bases. CDR1 and CDR2 from the germline V gene are SNHLY and FYNNEI. This CDR3 comprises 16 residues. The V and J ends lost 6 bases and 0 bases, in that order; junction bases with no gene match: 3. CDR3 amino acids: CASRPSGGVSYNEQFF. DNA of the CDR3: TGTGCCAGCAGGCCTAGCGGGGGGGTCTCCTACAATGAGCAGTTCTTC.

The rearrangement joins TRBV2 to TRBJ2-7; D may be TRBD1 (5 bases). V lost 7 bases and J 3 bases, leaving 13 bases between the germline ends. CDR3 length: 13 residues. The germline V gene encodes CDR1 SNHLY and CDR2 FYNNEI. DNA of the CDR3: TGTGCCAGCATCGAAAGGGGATACTACGAGCAGTACTTC. This encodes CASIERGYYEQYF.

The rearrangement joins TRBV4-3 to TRBJ2-3, with TRBD1 matching 9 bases. J lost 3 bases, V lost 4 bases, and 2 bases had no gene match. Germline CDR1 LGHNA, CDR2 YSLEER. CDR3 length equals 14 residues. CDR3 in amino acids: CASSRDRATDTQYF. In nucleotides, the CDR3 is TGCGCCAGCAGCCGGGACAGGGCTACAGATACGCAGTATTTT.

The chain has TRBV4-1 and TRBJ1-1, with TRBD1 as a possible D gene (5 bases). Germline loops: CDR1 MGHRA, CDR2 YSYEKL. The V end was cut by 4 bases, the J end by 0 bases, with 12 bases between. The length of the CDR3 is 15 residues. The chain's CDR3 is CASSPFGGVNTEAFF. CDR3 coding DNA: TGCGCCAGCAGCCCATTCGGAGGGGTGAACACTGAAGCTTTCTTT.

The gene calls are TRBV6-6 and TRBJ2-2, with 10 bases lining up with TRBD2. The germline V gene encodes CDR1 MNHNY and CDR2 SVGAGI (reference sequence). The CDR3 runs to 16 residues. The J segment lost 3 bases and the V segment lost 6 bases, leaving 7 bases of the junction unmatched. The CDR3: CASSEQAGGHTGELFF. CDR3 DNA sequence: TGTGCCAGCAGCGAACAAGCGGGGGGGCACACCGGGGAGCTGTTTTTT.

V usage is TRBV19 and J usage is TRBJ1-5, with 8 bases lining up with TRBD1. This CDR3 contains 17 residues. The V gene's germline CDR1 is LNHDA and CDR2 SQIVND (reference sequence). V shed 4 bases and J 2 bases; nucleotides not matched to a gene: 10. In nucleotides, the CDR3 is TGTGCCAGTAGTACATTACAGGGGGTGCTTGGCAATCAGCCCCAGCATTTT. The encoded protein is CASSTLQGVLGNQPQHF.

The V and J genes are TRBV5-1 and TRBJ1-4; the match to TRBD1 covers 7 bases. The CDR3 sequence is 15 residues long. V was clipped by 5 bases and J by 8 bases; unmatched bases: 12. Germline CDR1 and CDR2: SGHRS and YFSETQ. The CDR3 nucleotides are TGCGCCAGCAGGGCAACAGGGGAGGAATGGGAAAAACTGTTTTTT. Translating it yields CASRATGEEWEKLFF.

V gene TRBV27 combines with J gene TRBJ2-1; D is uncertain. Germline V gene lookup returns CDR1 MNHEY and CDR2 SMNVEV (reference sequence). This CDR3 region has 11 residues. V was cut by 6 bases and J by 4 bases, with 4 bases left in between. DNA for the CDR3: TGTGCCAGCAGCTTTTACAATGAGCAGTTCTTC. This sequence encodes CASSFYNEQFF.

Only one count was recorded for this clone. This chain links TRBV9 with TRBJ2-3, with 9 positions matching TRBD2. Trimming at V came to 2 bases and at J to 2 bases, leaving 6 bases not matched to a gene. The germline gives CDR1 SGDLS, CDR2 YYNGEE. The CDR3 totals 16 residues. CDR3 protein: CASSVQAGGFTDTQYF. The CDR3 region has the DNA TGTGCCAGCAGCGTCCAAGCGGGGGGCTTCACAGATACGCAGTATTTT.

The chain employs TRBV7-8 and TRBJ2-3; D unresolved. The germline V gene encodes CDR1 SGHVS and CDR2 FQNEAQ. Trimming shortened V by 7 bases and J by 0 bases, and 8 bases separated the two germline ends. The CDR3 covers 13 residues. The chain's CDR3 is CASTSASTDTQYF. CDR3 sequence (DNA): TGTGCCAGCACCAGTGCTAGCACAGATACGCAGTATTTT.

V and J are TRBV7-9 and TRBJ1-4; 8 bases map to TRBD1. The CDR3 spans 14 residues. Germline V gene data show CDR1 as SEHNR and CDR2 as FQNEAQ (reference sequence). The V and J ends lost 5 bases and 8 bases, in that order; junction bases with no gene match: 7. CDR3 coding DNA: TGTGCCAGCAGCCAGGGACAGGAGTACGAAAAACTGTTTTTT. Encoded protein: CASSQGQEYEKLFF.

The chain has TRBV4-1 and TRBJ2-7; 9 bases map to TRBD1. CDR1 and CDR2 (germline): MGHRA, YSYEKL. The CDR3 extends over 15 amino acids. The ends lost 4 bases at V and 3 bases at J; junction bases unmatched: 7. CDR3 bases: TGCGCCAGCAGCCCCTGGGGGGACAGGGACTACGAGCAGTACTTC. Translating gives CASSPWGDRDYEQYF.

This chain connects TRBV2 to TRBJ1-1, with TRBD1 identical over 9 bases. The V gene's germline CDR1 is SNHLY and CDR2 FYNNEI. The ends lost 6 bases at V and 0 bases at J; junction bases unmatched: 8. CDR3 size: 16 residues. The CDR3 DNA follows: TGTGCCAGCAGCCCTCGGGACAGGGATTTGAACACTGAAGCTTTCTTT. This translates into CASSPRDRDLNTEAFF.

This clone was found once. The chain employs TRBV6-6 and TRBJ1-2, with D possibly being TRBD1 (6 bases). V was clipped by 7 bases and J by 4 bases, with 22 bases between them. The length of the CDR3 is 16 residues. Germline V lookup: CDR1 MNHNY, CDR2 SVGAGI (reference sequence). This CDR3 is CASTPRGQGSFYGYTF. The DNA for the CDR3 is TGTGCCAGCACCCCCCGAGGTCAGGGGTCCTTCTATGGCTACACCTTC.

The rearrangement links TRBV4-3 to TRBJ1-3, with D uncertain. Germline V gene data show CDR1 as LGHNA and CDR2 as YSLEER. CDR3 length equals 17 residues. Trimming removed 0 bases at V and 0 bases at J, with 12 bases between. The CDR3 nucleotides are TGCGCCAGCAGCCAAGAAGGGAGGCGAGGCTCTGGAAACACCATATATTTT. Translating it yields CASSQEGRRGSGNTIYF.

This clone was seen just once. V usage is TRBV10-2 and J usage is TRBJ2-1; TRBD1 is a possible D gene (6 bases). The V end lost 10 bases, the J end lost 6 bases, and 13 bases lay between the germline ends. CDR1 and CDR2 from the germline V gene are WSHSY and SAAADI. This CDR3 is built from 12 residues. This CDR3 reads CATQGGINEQFF. CDR3 sequence (DNA): TGCGCCACTCAAGGGGGTATCAATGAGCAGTTCTTC.

The chain joins TRBV11-1 to TRBJ2-7; TRBD2 matches 9 bases. Germline V lookup: CDR1 SGHAT, CDR2 FQDESV (reference sequence). V lost 3 bases, J lost 2 bases, and 5 bases stayed unmatched. This CDR3 is 15 amino acids long. Written as DNA, the CDR3 is TGTGCCAGCAGCTTTGGCGGGGGGGAGGCCTACGAGCAGTACTTC. Its protein product is CASSFGGGEAYEQYF.

This chain joins TRBV4-1 and TRBJ1-2, with 11 bases identical to TRBD1. CDR1 is MGHRA and CDR2 is YSYEKL in the germline V gene. J gave up 2 bases and V 4 bases, and 6 bases lay outside the gene matches. The CDR3 has 16 residues. The CDR3 DNA sequence: TGCGCCAGCAGCCTGGACAGGGGGCGGCTAAACTATGGCTACACCTTC. Protein sequence: CASSLDRGRLNYGYTF.